This T cell receptor beta chain appears in the sequencing data of a study of cytomegalovirus exposure and HLA in healthy donors. Study-level information: Earlier work reported 100 million or so unique TCR beta sequences from about 200 million T cells. Points from the study as a whole: A later analysis appeared to link common viral pathogens to several of the most significant clusters.

The PCR used 60 Vbeta and 13 Jbeta primers. Data came from immunoSEQ multiplex PCR; TCRdb stores just in-frame clones and leaves some out. The repertoire includes some 150,000 clones, 70% to 80% of them detected once, and roughly 3.6% sits in the top ten. Germline loops: CDR1 SGHVS, CDR2 FQNEAQ. CDR3 length equals 15 residues. V shed 0 bases and J 7 bases; nucleotides not matched to a gene: 6. Notes on this clone: The antigen remains undetermined.

Sample: PBMCs. The chain links TRBV7-8 to TRBJ1-5; the match to TRBD1 covers 7 bases. The sequence derives from a human donor in good health. The CDR3 loop reads CASSLAQGSGQPQHF. CDR3 nucleotides: TGTGCCAGCAGCTTAGCACAGGGGAGCGGACAGCCCCAGCATTTT.